This T cell receptor beta chain was retrieved from a study of T cells in Graves' hyperthyroidism and ophthalmopathy. Findings of the study overall: In the analysis, a 13 V-J model separated ophthalmopathy from stable hyperthyroidism.

Amplification yielded TCR beta CDR3 regions, with RNA transcripts as the source. First-round RT-PCR of the TCR CDR3 relied on the HTBI primer set. TCRdb passed the multiplex PCR reads through MiXCR, listing each CDR3 protein once. This table has approximately 570,000 distinct CDR3 sequences, 15% to 20% appearing once. Germline lookup yields CDR1 SNHLY and CDR2 FYNNEI. The CDR3 totals 15 residues. The V segment lost 5 bases and the J segment 4 bases; nucleotides outside the gene matches: 5. With duration under 3 months, ophthalmopathy was active: Clinical Activity Score at least 3, NOSPECS at least 4. Fresh peripheral blood, approximately 10 ml, was the source of the PBMCs. This clonotype was detected ten times or more. Its antigen is currently unknown.

This sequence originates from a man aged 40-49 years with Graves' ophthalmopathy. The sample consisted of blood. The chain carries TRBV2 and TRBJ2-5, with 12 bases aligning to TRBD2. DNA of the CDR3: TGTGCCAGCAGTTTCCCACTAGCGGGGGGAGAGACCCAGTACTTC. This translates into CASSFPLAGGETQYF.